Listed below are T cell receptor beta chains from one sample, sequenced in a study of Ad26.COV2.S vaccination and SARS-CoV-2 variants. Clones were sequenced by immunoSEQ multiplex PCR, and TCRdb holds only the in-frame ones, with some missing. This table has roughly 410,000 clones, 83% appearing once. Here the sequenced sample was peripheral blood, taken in a trial of Ad26.COV2.S vaccine versus placebo. The origin of the receptors is a person aged 18-60 years who received the Ad26.COV2.S COVID-19 vaccine or a placebo. Both conserved end residues are part of each CDR3. D genes are given only for firm matches. Clone sizes are given selectively: once, few, many, or a class where the clone is expanded.

clone_size j_call d_call v_call cdr3_aa cdr3_nt
- TRBJ2-5 - TRBV6-6 CASSSQASGPRETQYF TGTGCCAGCAGTTCTCAAGCCTCGGGACCGAGGGAGACCCAGTACTTC
- TRBJ2-7 - TRBV6-2/TRBV6-3 CASSPSGRRGEQYF TGTGCCAGCAGCCCTTCCGGACGGAGGGGCGAGCAGTACTTC
- TRBJ2-3 TRBD2 TRBV7-2 CASSLAGGGGTDTQYF TGTGCCAGCAGCTTAGCGGGCGGCGGGGGGACAGATACGCAGTATTTT
- TRBJ1-2 TRBD1 TRBV6-5 CASSLGQEYGYTF TGTGCCAGCAGCCTCGGACAGGAGTATGGCTACACCTTC
- TRBJ2-7 - TRBV4-1 CASSQVRGGAAYEQYF TGCGCCAGCAGCCAAGTACGAGGGGGAGCAGCCTACGAGCAGTACTTC
- TRBJ2-1 TRBD2 TRBV19 CASSLQRGVNEQFF TGTGCCAGTAGTCTCCAGCGGGGGGTCAATGAGCAGTTCTTC
- TRBJ1-1 - TRBV2 CASSVEQGIEAFF TGTGCCAGCAGTGTTGAACAGGGTATTGAAGCTTTCTTT
- TRBJ2-1 TRBD2 TRBV5-1 CASKGTSGGPEGEQFF TGCGCCAGCAAGGGGACTAGCGGAGGCCCCGAGGGTGAGCAGTTCTTC
- TRBJ2-1 TRBD2 TRBV5-1 CASSLEGVWLAGSYNEQFF TGCGCCAGCAGCTTGGAAGGCGTGTGGCTAGCGGGCTCCTACAATGAGCAGTTCTTC
- TRBJ1-5 - TRBV7-2 CASSPRGRLGGNQPQHF TGTGCCAGCAGCCCAAGAGGGAGGCTAGGGGGCAATCAGCCCCAGCATTTT
- TRBJ1-4 TRBD1 TRBV6-5 CASSTTGVGEKLFF TGTGCCAGCAGTACCACAGGGGTGGGTGAAAAACTGTTTTTT
- TRBJ1-1 - TRBV11-3 CASSWGGGKTEAFF TGTGCCAGCAGCTGGGGAGGGGGAAAAACTGAAGCTTTCTTT
many TRBJ2-7 - TRBV27 CASSFGARAVEQYF TGTGCCAGCAGTTTCGGTGCCAGGGCGGTCGAGCAGTACTTC
- TRBJ1-2 TRBD1 TRBV7-9 CASRVGTGVRNYGYTF TGTGCCAGCAGAGTTGGGACAGGCGTCCGGAACTATGGCTACACCTTC
- TRBJ1-1 - TRBV20-1 CSASPGPMNTEAFF TGCAGTGCTAGTCCCGGCCCTATGAACACTGAAGCTTTCTTT
once TRBJ2-1 TRBD1 TRBV7-9 CASSWTGTFSSSYNEQFF TGTGCCAGCAGCTGGACAGGGACATTTTCCAGCTCCTACAATGAGCAGTTCTTC
few TRBJ2-7 - TRBV6-4 CASRREAGNYEQYF TGTGCCAGCCGCCGGGAAGCAGGTAACTACGAGCAGTACTTC
- TRBJ2-1 - TRBV7-8 CASSLGVGEYNEQFF TGTGCCAGCAGCTTAGGGGTGGGTGAATACAATGAGCAGTTCTTC
- TRBJ2-7 TRBD2 TRBV7-9 CASSRSGDLAEQYF TGTGCCAGCAGCCGAAGCGGGGACCTGGCGGAGCAGTACTTC
- TRBJ1-2 - TRBV11-2 CASSPHPRGGYGYTF TGTGCCAGCAGCCCCCACCCCAGGGGCGGCTATGGCTACACCTTC
few TRBJ2-5 - TRBV12-3/TRBV12-4 CASTDWGRETQYF TGTGCCAGCACCGACTGGGGACGAGAGACCCAGTACTTC
- TRBJ2-3 - TRBV5-1 CASSPLPDTDTQYF TGCGCCAGCAGCCCCCTACCGGACACAGATACGCAGTATTTT
- TRBJ1-1 - TRBV6-2/TRBV6-3 CASSYAMNTEAFF TGTGCCAGCAGTTACGCCATGAACACTGAAGCTTTCTTT
- TRBJ2-7 - TRBV25-1 CASGGVGTTYHSSEQYF TGTGCCAGCGGAGGTGTGGGGACAACCTACCATTCTTCCGAGCAGTACTTC
- TRBJ1-1 - TRBV20-1 CSAIRVTEAFF TGCAGTGCTATAAGGGTCACTGAAGCTTTCTTT
- TRBJ1-4 - TRBV6-5 CASSPTNEKLFF TGTGCCAGCAGTCCAACTAATGAAAAACTGTTTTTT
- TRBJ2-5 - TRBV7-9 CASSSTAETQYF TGTGCCAGCAGCTCAACAGCAGAGACCCAGTACTTC
- TRBJ1-4 - TRBV6-4 CASREGQRSTNEKLFF TGTGCCAGCAGAGAGGGACAAAGATCAACTAATGAAAAACTGTTTTTT
- TRBJ2-7 TRBD1 TRBV5-4 CASSSRQGSYEQYF TGTGCCAGCAGCTCCCGACAGGGGTCCTACGAGCAGTACTTC
- TRBJ2-3 - TRBV6-5 CASTRLVSDTQYF TGTGCCAGCACACGACTAGTCTCAGATACGCAGTATTTT
few TRBJ2-7 - TRBV6-5 CASSTGHSYEQYF TGTGCCAGCAGTACCGGACACTCCTACGAGCAGTACTTC
- TRBJ2-2 TRBD1 TRBV9 CASSVVDRVGTGELFF TGTGCCAGCAGCGTAGTGGACAGGGTGGGCACCGGGGAGCTGTTTTTT
- TRBJ2-2 - TRBV10-2 CASRAGSSTGELFF TGCGCCAGCCGGGCTGGGAGCAGCACCGGGGAGCTGTTTTTT
- TRBJ1-3 TRBD1 TRBV2 CASTGTGASLYF TGTGCCAGCACCGGGACAGGGGCCTCCCTATATTTT
- TRBJ1-5 TRBD1 TRBV24-1 CATSDQGGQPQHF TGTGCCACCAGTGATCAGGGGGGGCAGCCCCAGCATTTT
few TRBJ2-7 - TRBV19 CASSGRVSYEQYF TGTGCCAGTAGCGGACGGGTCTCCTACGAGCAGTACTTC
- TRBJ1-5 - TRBV5-6 CASSFGRGRSNQPQHF TGTGCCAGCAGCTTCGGTAGGGGAAGGAGCAATCAGCCCCAGCATTTT
- TRBJ2-7 - TRBV21-1 CASSFRTLRYEQYF TGTGCCAGCAGCTTCCGGACCCTCCGCTACGAGCAGTACTTC
- TRBJ1-2 - TRBV12-3/TRBV12-4 CASSSWGYGYTF TGTGCCAGCAGTTCATGGGGCTATGGCTACACCTTC
- TRBJ2-6 - TRBV19 CASRVGTEGGANVLTF TGTGCCAGTAGAGTTGGGACTGAAGGTGGGGCCAACGTCCTGACTTTC
- TRBJ2-1 TRBD2 TRBV7-6 CASSLGGLAGVNEQFF TGTGCCAGCAGCTTAGGGGGACTAGCGGGAGTAAATGAGCAGTTCTTC
- TRBJ2-5 TRBD2 TRBV5-8 CASSLGGLAGRETQYF TGTGCCAGCAGCTTGGGGGGACTAGCGGGACGAGAGACCCAGTACTTC
- TRBJ2-2 - TRBV5-1 CARDSGGELFF TGCGCCAGGGACTCAGGCGGGGAGCTGTTTTTT
once TRBJ1-1 - TRBV10-3 CAISDQGHTEAFF TGTGCCATCAGTGATCAGGGGCACACTGAAGCTTTCTTT
- TRBJ1-2 - TRBV2 CASTAGGDNYGYTF TGTGCCAGCACTGCGGGAGGGGATAACTATGGCTACACCTTC
once TRBJ2-2 - TRBV2 CASSWRVAVTGELFF TGTGCCAGCAGTTGGAGGGTGGCGGTAACCGGGGAGCTGTTTTTT
- TRBJ2-1 - TRBV24-1 CATGGPGGNEQFF TGTGCCACCGGGGGGCCAGGAGGGAATGAGCAGTTCTTC
- TRBJ1-1 - TRBV5-1 CASSSQGNAEAFF TGCGCCAGCAGTTCACAGGGAAACGCTGAAGCTTTCTTT
few TRBJ1-6 TRBD1 TRBV28 CASSPRDRGSPLHF TGTGCCAGCAGCCCCCGGGACAGGGGTTCACCCCTCCACTTT
- TRBJ1-3 TRBD1 TRBV5-4 CASSFRDSGENTIYF TGTGCCAGCAGTTTCCGGGACAGCGGGGAAAACACCATATATTTT
- TRBJ1-4 TRBD1 TRBV5-1 CATRTGTGNEKLFF TGCGCCACCAGAACCGGGACAGGGAATGAAAAACTGTTTTTT
- TRBJ1-2 - TRBV12-3/TRBV12-4 CASSLSGKNGYTF TGTGCCAGCAGTTTATCGGGGAAAAATGGCTACACCTTC
- TRBJ2-7 - TRBV5-1 CASSMGERGVEQYF TGCGCCAGCAGCATGGGAGAAAGAGGGGTCGAGCAGTACTTC
- TRBJ1-5 TRBD1 TRBV20-1 CSASTILRTGFRPQHF TGCAGTGCTAGTACCATACTTAGGACAGGTTTTCGACCCCAGCATTTT
- TRBJ2-1 - TRBV5-6 CASSRFSGNGMGSYNEQFF TGTGCCAGCAGCCGGTTTAGCGGAAACGGGATGGGATCATACAATGAGCAGTTCTTC